The present entry profiles one T cell receptor (beta chain) with its context. In this sample, this clonotype turned up many times. Its antigen is unknown. No much larger clone is present one base from it, and per-base qualities are unavailable. This sample is drawn from a study of T-cell reconstitution after alpha-beta-depleted transplantation in children (dated by TCRdb to 2016 to 2017). Concerning the study at large: The study quantitatively tracked T-cell immune reconstitution after TCRalphabeta/CD19-depleted allogeneic hematopoietic cell transplantation in children using TCR repertoire profiling.

Library preparation used PCR. TCRdb names Illumina HiSeq 2500 as the instrument used. Molecular barcoding was employed in the preparation of TCR libraries, with unique molecular identifiers being used to normalize TCRbeta repertoire quantification. The public reads were run again by TCRdb, first through fastp at Q25 and then through MiXCR, and only productive beta chains were kept. Under each unique CDR3 protein, matching rows form one entry showing the most common genes and DNA. Here the sample has approximately 640,000 distinct CDR3 sequences; approximately 16% occur a single time. 1.1% of the sample rests with the top ten. In the germline V gene, CDR1 corresponds to SGHTA and CDR2 to FQGNSA. V loses 5 bases at its end and J loses 10 bases; junction bases beyond the gene matches: 8. The CDR3 numbers 14 residues from cysteine through phenylalanine. Solely the CDR3 DNA is kept, with 42 bases framed from the first base.

The specimen comprised PBMCs from the stem cell graft donor, sampled from the stem cell graft. The TCR comes from a human donor who donated a stem cell graft to a child with acute myeloid leukemia. The chain was built from TRBV7-2 and TRBJ1-6; TRBD1 fits 7 bases in the junction. For the CDR3, the sequence is CASSGTRTGSPLHF. The nucleotide sequence is given as TGTGCCAGCAGCGGCACTAGGACAGGCTCACCCCTCCACTTT.